One sample yielded the 15 T cell receptor beta chains listed below, sequenced in a study of shared clonotypes between healthy human individuals. Profiling relied on immunoSEQ multiplex PCR, and the TCRdb table lists in-frame clones only, not all of them. Among roughly 2,000,000 clones listed, about 95% were seen once. Positive CCR7 selection of CD45RO-negative cells yielded the naive CD8 cells, and terminally differentiated effector memory CD45RA+ cells were excluded. The sample was naive CD8+ T cells sorted from blood. The receptor set was obtained from a man aged 18 to 35 in good health.

This chain links TRBV5-4 with TRBJ2-5; 13 bases match TRBD2. V lost 0 bases and J lost 5; bases outside the gene matches: 7. The length of the CDR3 is 17 residues. Germline V gene sequence: CDR1 SGHNT, CDR2 YYREEE (reference sequence). CDR3 DNA sequence: TGTGCCAGCAGCTTGGGGACTAGCGGGAGCTCGGAGGAGACCCAGTACTTC. It is translated as CASSLGTSGSSEETQYF. The whole variable domain, filled in from reference TRBV5-4 and TRBJ2-5, reads ETGVTQSPTHLIKTRGQQVTLRCSSQSGHNTVSWYQQALGQGPQFIFQYYREEENGRGNFPPRFSGLQFPNYSSELNVNALELDDSALYLCASSLGTSGSSEETQYFGPGTRLLVL.

Here the CDR3 DNA reads TGTGCCAGCAGTGAATCTTGGACAGGACCAAACTCCTACGAGCAGTACTTC. Translation: CASSESWTGPNSYEQYF. The V call is TRBV6-1, the J call TRBJ2-7, with 7 bases fitting TRBD1. V was clipped by 2 bases and J by 0 bases; unmatched bases: 10. Germline CDR1 reads MNHNS; CDR2 reads SASEGT. The CDR3 contains 17 residues.

The chain is built from TRBV7-9 and TRBJ2-2; D is possibly TRBD1 (5 bases). CDR3 length: 16 residues. V gave up 1 base and J gave up 2 bases, with 11 bases separating them. CDR1 is SEHNR and CDR2 is FQNEAQ in the germline V gene (reference sequence). CDR3 in DNA: TGTGCCAGCAGCTTAGAGGATAGGGGTAACACCGGGGAGCTGTTTTTT. It translates to CASSLEDRGNTGELFF.

This chain connects TRBV7-9 to TRBJ1-1, with D unclear. The CDR3 consists of 12 residues. Germline loops: CDR1 SEHNR, CDR2 FQNEAQ (reference sequence). V shed 2 bases and J shed 5 bases, with 6 bases lying between them. CDR3 sequence: CASSLPLTEAFF. The CDR3 DNA is TGTGCCAGCAGCTTACCTCTTACTGAAGCTTTCTTT.

The chain has TRBV6-5 and TRBJ2-7; 7 nucleotides match TRBD2. CDR1 MNHEY and CDR2 SVGAGI come from the germline V gene. The CDR3 totals 14 residues. V was clipped by 8 bases and J by 5 bases; unmatched bases: 12. The DNA for the CDR3 is TGTGCCAGCCGTCTAAGTGGGGAGGGTCACGAGCAGTACTTC. Translation gives CASRLSGEGHEQYF.

V usage is TRBV18 and J usage is TRBJ2-2; TRBD1 or TRBD2 may be the D gene (6 bases each). The CDR3 has 14 amino acids. Germline V gives CDR1 KGHSH, CDR2 LQKENI. V lost 8 bases, J lost 4 bases, and 14 bases lay in between. The CDR3 coding sequence is TGTGCCAGCCGAGGTACGGGGGCCACCGGGGAGCTGTTTTTT. This codes for CASRGTGATGELFF. The entire variable domain, with the rest obtained from reference TRBV18 and TRBJ2-2, is as follows: NAGVMQNPRHLVRRRGQEARLRCSPMKGHSHVYWYRQLPEEGLKFMVYLQKENIIDESGMPKERFSAEFPKEGPSILRIQQVVRGDSAAYFCASRGTGATGELFFGEGSRLTVL.

The chain uses TRBV28 and TRBJ1-6; a possible D gene is TRBD1 (5 bases). This CDR3 has 14 residues. Germline CDR1 reads MDHEN; CDR2 reads SYDVKM. V was pared by 6 bases and J by 9 bases, with 15 bases between. CDR3 nucleotide sequence: TGTGCCAGCAGCTGGGCGGGGGAGATTTCACCCCTCCACTTT. Amino acids: CASSWAGEISPLHF.

The V call is TRBV7-8, the J call TRBJ2-7; TRBD2 aligns across 8 bases. The CDR3 is 18 amino acids. V was pared by 5 bases and J by 1 base, with 16 bases of the junction left unmatched. Germline CDR1 reads SGHVS; CDR2 reads FQNEAQ. The CDR3 bases are TGTGCCAGCAGCACCCTCGGGTTAGCGGGGCCCGAGTCCTACGAGCAGTACTTC. Amino acids: CASSTLGLAGPESYEQYF.

This clone came up once. The same CDR3 also results from other DNA sequences found in this sample. The CDR3 protein is CASSLGTDSNQPQHF. As DNA, the CDR3 is TGTGCCAGCAGCCTTGGGACGGATAGCAATCAGCCCCAGCATTTT. The gene calls are TRBV7-9 and TRBJ1-5, with D possibly matching TRBD1 (5 bases). Germline values: CDR1 SEHNR, CDR2 FQNEAQ (reference sequence). Trimming stripped 5 bases from V and 0 bases from J, with 11 bases between. The CDR3 covers 15 residues. The full variable domain, with the rest looked up from reference TRBV7-9 and TRBJ1-5, is DTGVSQNPRHKITKRGQNVTFRCDPISEHNRLYWYRQTLGQGPEFLTYFQNEAQLEKSRLLSDRFSAERPKGSFSTLEIQRTEQGDSAMYLCASSLGTDSNQPQHFGDGTRLSIL.

The chain links TRBV2 to TRBJ1-6; TRBD1 matches 8 bases. The CDR3 extends over 18 amino acids. Germline-derived CDR1 and CDR2 are SNHLY and FYNNEI. V dropped 6 bases and J dropped 10; count of bases not matched to a gene: 20. CDR3 DNA sequence: TGTGCCAGCAGCGTAGGACAGGGCGGTGGGCTACGGGGGTCACCCCTCCACTTT. Protein: CASSVGQGGGLRGSPLHF.

The J gene is TRBJ2-5, the V gene TRBV28, with TRBD1 identical over 10 bases. The germline CDR1 and CDR2 sequences are MDHEN and SYDVKM. The CDR3 runs 18 residues. V lost 5 bases, J lost 1 base, and 13 bases stayed unmatched. The CDR3 protein is CASSQLYGQGEVQETQYF. CDR3 in DNA: TGTGCCAGCAGTCAACTTTACGGACAGGGGGAGGTCCAAGAGACCCAGTACTTC.

The CDR3 region is CASSLATVSYEQYF. CDR3 in DNA: TGTGCCAGCAGTCTCGCGACAGTCTCCTACGAGCAGTACTTC. The V and J genes are TRBV28 and TRBJ2-7; D may be TRBD1 (5 bases). In germline, CDR1 is MDHEN, CDR2 SYDVKM. V was shortened by 5 bases and J by 0 bases, with 11 bases between the two germline ends. The CDR3 runs 14 residues.

CDR3 bases: TGTGCCAGCAGTTTAAGACAGGGGAATTCACCCCTCCACTTT. It codes for CASSLRQGNSPLHF. The chain employs TRBV27 and TRBJ1-6; 8 bases line up with TRBD1. V shed 2 bases, J shed 7 bases, and the junction held 1 base outside the gene matches. CDR1 is MNHEY, CDR2 SMNVEV, per germline (reference sequence). The length of the CDR3 is 14 residues.

The chain employs TRBV11-2 and TRBJ2-7; TRBD2 aligns across 12 bases. The germline V gene has CDR1 SGHAT and CDR2 FQNNGV. V trimming: 5 bases; J trimming: 0 bases; junction bases outside the gene matches: 11. The CDR3 runs to 18 residues. CDR3 loop: CASSPIATSGSSSYEQYF. As DNA, the CDR3 is TGTGCCAGCAGCCCGATCGCGACTAGCGGGAGTAGCTCCTACGAGCAGTACTTC.

The chain has TRBV5-6 and TRBJ2-1; possible D gene TRBD1, 6 bases. V lost 4 bases, J lost 6 bases, and 14 bases lay in between. The CDR3 length is 14 residues. CDR1 is SGHDT and CDR2 is YYEEEE in the germline V gene. The DNA of the CDR3 is TGTGCCAGCAGCCCCATTACAGGGATCAATGAGCAGTTCTTC. As protein: CASSPITGINEQFF. Full variable domain (rest looked up from reference TRBV5-6 and TRBJ2-1): DAGVTQSPTHLIKTRGQQVTLRCSPKSGHDTVSWYQQALGQGPQFIFQYYEEEERQRGNFPDRFSGHQFPNYSSELNVNALLLGDSALYLCASSPITGINEQFFGPGTRLTVL.